This T cell receptor beta chain emerged from a study of OX40 agonist ivuxolimab in advanced cancers. This CDR3 is built from 12 residues. Trimming stripped 3 bases from V and 10 bases from J, with 12 bases between. Germline CDR1 SGHTA, CDR2 FQGNSA. Blood draws occurred at baseline, cycle 4 day 1, and cycle 7 day 1. The method was immunoSEQ multiplex PCR; TCRdb's version includes in-frame clones alone and lacks a portion of them. The table includes about 93,000 clones, 90% to 95% detected once. The chain employs TRBV7-2 and TRBJ1-2; D remains unclear. This receptor was taken from an adult with an advanced solid tumor such as melanoma, head and neck, liver or kidney cancer. The input for sequencing was CD4+ or CD8+ T cells sorted from blood, taken in a trial of the OX40 agonist ivuxolimab. CDR3 DNA sequence: TGTGCCAGCAGCTTCAACAGAGGCCCCTACACCTTC. Its translation is CASSFNRGPYTF.